This T cell receptor (beta chain) came from a study of graft-versus-host responses after intestinal transplantation. At the level of the study: Multivisceral, liver-intestinal, or isolated intestinal transplants were given to recipients. Induction using anti-thymocyte globulin, followed by tacrolimus and steroids for roughly 3 years, was given to all recipients. Broader study findings: Detected in recipient marrow were GvH clones, some of which were first observed in ileum or blood.

The protocol was immunoSEQ multiplex PCR, while the TCRdb copy is restricted to in-frame clones and leaves out a portion. The sample includes some 140,000 clones, 80% to 95% seen only once; the top ten take around 0.19%. In germline, CDR1 is ENHRY, CDR2 SYGVKD. The CDR3 runs to 13 residues. Trimming removed 11 bases from V and 3 bases from J; junction bases left unmatched: 8. Details on this clone: Its antigen is as yet unknown.

This clonotype was sampled from a human donor who received an intestinal transplant. The genes are TRBV10-3 and TRBJ1-1, with 8 bases lining up with TRBD1. This material consisted of unstimulated CD4+ T cells sorted from spleen or lymph node cells, taken before intestinal transplant. DNA for the CDR3: TGTGCCGGCAAGACAGGGGTAGACACTGAAGCTTTCTTT. Amino acid sequence: CAGKTGVDTEAFF.